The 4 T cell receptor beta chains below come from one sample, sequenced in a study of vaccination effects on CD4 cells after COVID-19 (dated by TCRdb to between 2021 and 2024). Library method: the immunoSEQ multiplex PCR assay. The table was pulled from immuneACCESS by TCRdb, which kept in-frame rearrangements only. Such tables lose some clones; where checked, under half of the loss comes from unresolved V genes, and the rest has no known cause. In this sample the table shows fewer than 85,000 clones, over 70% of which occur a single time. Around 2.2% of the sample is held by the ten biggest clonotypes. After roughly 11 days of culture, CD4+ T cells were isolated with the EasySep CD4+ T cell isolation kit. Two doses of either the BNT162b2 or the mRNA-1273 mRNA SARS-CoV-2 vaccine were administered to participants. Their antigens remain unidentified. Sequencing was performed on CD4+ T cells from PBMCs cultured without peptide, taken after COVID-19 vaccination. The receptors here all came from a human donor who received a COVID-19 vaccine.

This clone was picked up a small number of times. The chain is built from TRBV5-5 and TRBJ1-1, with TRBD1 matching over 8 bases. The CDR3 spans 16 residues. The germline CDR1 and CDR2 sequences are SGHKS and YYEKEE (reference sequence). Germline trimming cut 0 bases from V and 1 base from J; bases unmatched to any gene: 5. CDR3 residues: CASSLGQGLGNTEAFF. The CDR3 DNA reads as TGTGCCAGCAGCTTGGGACAGGGGTTAGGGAACACTGAAGCTTTCTTT.

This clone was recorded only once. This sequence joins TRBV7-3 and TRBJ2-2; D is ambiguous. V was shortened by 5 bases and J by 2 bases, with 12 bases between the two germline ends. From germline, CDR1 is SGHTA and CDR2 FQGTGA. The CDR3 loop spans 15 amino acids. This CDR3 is CASSTSISNTGELFF. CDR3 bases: TGTGCCAGCAGCACCTCGATCAGCAACACCGGGGAGCTGTTTTTT.

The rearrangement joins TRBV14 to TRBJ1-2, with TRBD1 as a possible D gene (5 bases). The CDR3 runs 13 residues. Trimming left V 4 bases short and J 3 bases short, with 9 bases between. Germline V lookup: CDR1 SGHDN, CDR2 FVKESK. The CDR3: CASSPDTDYGYTF. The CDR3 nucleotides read TGTGCCAGCAGCCCGGACACAGACTATGGCTACACCTTC.

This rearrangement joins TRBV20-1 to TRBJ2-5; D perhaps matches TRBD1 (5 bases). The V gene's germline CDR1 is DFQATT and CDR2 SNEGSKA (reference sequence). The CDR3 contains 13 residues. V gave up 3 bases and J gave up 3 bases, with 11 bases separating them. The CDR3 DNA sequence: TGCAGTGCTAGTCAGGGCTCGAAAGAGACCCAGTACTTC. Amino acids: CSASQGSKETQYF.